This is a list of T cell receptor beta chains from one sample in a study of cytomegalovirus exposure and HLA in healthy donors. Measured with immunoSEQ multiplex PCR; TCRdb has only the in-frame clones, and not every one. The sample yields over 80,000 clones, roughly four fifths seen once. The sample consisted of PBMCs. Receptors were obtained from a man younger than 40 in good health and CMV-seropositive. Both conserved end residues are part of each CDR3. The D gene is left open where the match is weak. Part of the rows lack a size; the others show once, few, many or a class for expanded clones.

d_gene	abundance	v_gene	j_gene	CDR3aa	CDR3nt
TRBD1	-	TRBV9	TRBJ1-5	CASSPGGPPGQPQHF	TGTGCCAGCAGCCCAGGGGGGCCTCCAGGTCAGCCCCAGCATTTT
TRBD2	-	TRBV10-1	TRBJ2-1	CASTPGSGGHNEQFF	TGCGCCAGCACTCCTGGTTCGGGGGGACACAATGAGCAGTTCTTC
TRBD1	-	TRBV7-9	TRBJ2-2	CASRQPGQTNTGELFF	TGTGCCAGCAGACAACCGGGACAGACGAACACCGGGGAGCTGTTTTTT
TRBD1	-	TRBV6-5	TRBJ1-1	CASSRTGETEAFF	TGTGCCAGCAGTCGGACAGGGGAAACTGAAGCTTTCTTT
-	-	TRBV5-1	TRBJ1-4	CASSPRGAGATNEKLFF	TGCGCCAGCAGCCCAAGGGGAGCGGGAGCAACTAATGAAAAACTGTTTTTT
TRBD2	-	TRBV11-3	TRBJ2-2	CASSPVAGGNGELFF	TGTGCCAGCAGCCCAGTCGCGGGAGGAAACGGGGAGCTGTTTTTT
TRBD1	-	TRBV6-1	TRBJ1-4	CASSAHDRAELFF	TGTGCCAGCAGTGCCCACGACAGGGCGGAACTGTTTTTC
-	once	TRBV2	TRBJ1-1	CASSDSRGVNTEAFF	TGTGCCAGCAGTGATAGCCGGGGTGTGAACACTGAAGCTTTCTTT
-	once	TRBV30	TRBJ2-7	CAWSAVQNEQYF	TGTGCCTGGAGTGCAGTTCAGAACGAGCAGTACTTC
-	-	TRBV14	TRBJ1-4	CASSQDQGGKLFF	TGTGCCAGCAGCCAAGATCAAGGGGGAAAACTGTTTTTT
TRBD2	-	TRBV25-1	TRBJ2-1	CASSDRGTSGYNEQFF	TGTGCCAGCAGTGACCGCGGGACTAGCGGTTACAATGAGCAGTTCTTC
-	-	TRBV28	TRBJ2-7	CASTKGTGDREQYF	TGTGCCAGCACGAAGGGGACGGGAGATCGCGAGCAGTACTTC
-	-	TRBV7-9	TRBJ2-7	CASSHQLPTTYEQYF	TGTGCCAGCAGCCACCAACTACCAACCACCTACGAGCAGTACTTC
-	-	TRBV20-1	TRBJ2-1	CSARIYNEQFF	TGCAGTGCCAGGATCTACAATGAGCAGTTCTTC
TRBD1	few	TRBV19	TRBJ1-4	CASSRQGAANEKLFF	TGTGCCAGTAGCCGACAGGGCGCTGCAAATGAAAAACTGTTTTTT
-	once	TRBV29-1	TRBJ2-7	CSVSWASYEQYF	TGCAGCGTTTCATGGGCCTCCTACGAGCAGTACTTC
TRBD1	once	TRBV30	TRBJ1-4	CAWSGVDRGSGKLFF	TGTGCCTGGAGTGGAGTCGACAGGGGTTCGGGAAAACTGTTTTTT
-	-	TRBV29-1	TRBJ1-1	CSVRKGGVNTEAFF	TGCAGCGTCCGTAAAGGGGGGGTGAACACTGAAGCTTTCTTT
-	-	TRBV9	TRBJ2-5	CASSYGTKETQYF	TGTGCCAGCAGCTACGGGACAAAAGAGACCCAGTACTTC
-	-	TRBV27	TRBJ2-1	CASSPYNLASSYNEQFF	TGTGCCAGCAGTCCATACAACCTAGCGAGCTCCTACAATGAGCAGTTCTTC
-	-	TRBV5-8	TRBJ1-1	CASSLSRGKAFF	TGTGCCAGCAGCTTAAGCAGGGGAAAAGCTTTCTTT
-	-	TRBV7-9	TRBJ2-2	CSSILQIGELFF	TGTTCCAGCATCCTGCAGATCGGGGAGCTGTTTTTT
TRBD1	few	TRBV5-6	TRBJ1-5	CASSMTGGDSNQPQHF	TGTGCCAGCAGCATGACAGGGGGGGATAGCAATCAGCCCCAGCATTTT
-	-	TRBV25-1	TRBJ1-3	CASSDLGGSRGNTIYF	TGTGCCAGCAGTGACCTCGGGGGTTCGAGGGGAAACACCATATATTTT
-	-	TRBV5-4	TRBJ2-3	CASSEGGRTDTQYF	TGTGCCAGCTCCGAGGGGGGGAGAACAGATACGCAGTATTTT
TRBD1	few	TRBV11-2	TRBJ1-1	CASSFSGTANTEAFF	TGTGCCAGCAGCTTTTCCGGGACAGCCAACACTGAAGCTTTCTTT
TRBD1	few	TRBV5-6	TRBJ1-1	CASSRDRVAFF	TGTGCCAGCAGTCGGGACAGGGTAGCTTTCTTT
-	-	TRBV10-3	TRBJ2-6	CAISESVGSSSGANALTF	TGTGCCATCAGTGAGTCTGTAGGTTCATCCTCTGGGGCCAACGCCCTGACTTTC
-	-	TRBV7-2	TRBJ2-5	CASSLTPSNREETQYF	TGTGCCAGCAGCTTAACCCCATCGAACAGGGAAGAGACCCAGTACTTC
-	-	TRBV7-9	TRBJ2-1	CASSSGTPASVEQFF	TGTGCCAGCAGCTCCGGGACTCCGGCATCCGTTGAGCAGTTCTTC
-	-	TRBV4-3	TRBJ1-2	CASSQVIASGAYGYTF	TGCGCCAGCAGCCAAGTCATTGCGTCAGGGGCCTATGGCTACACCTTC
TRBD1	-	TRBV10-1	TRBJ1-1	CASRRGANTEAFF	TGCGCCAGCCGCAGGGGGGCGAACACTGAAGCTTTCTTT
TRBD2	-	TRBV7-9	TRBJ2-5	CASSSGLAGETQYF	TGTGCCAGCAGCTCGGGACTAGCGGGAGAGACCCAGTACTTC
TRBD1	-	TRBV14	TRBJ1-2	CASSIDRGNYGYTF	TGTGCCAGCAGCATAGACAGGGGGAACTATGGCTACACCTTC
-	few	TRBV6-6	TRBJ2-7	CASSSGQEQYF	TGTGCCAGCAGTTCAGGCCAAGAGCAGTACTTC
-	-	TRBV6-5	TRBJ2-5	CASSILETQYF	TGTGCCAGCAGTATCCTGGAGACCCAGTACTTC
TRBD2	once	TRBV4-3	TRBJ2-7	CASSHLISVSGGEQYF	TGCGCCAGCAGCCACCTTATATCCGTCTCGGGAGGCGAGCAGTACTTC